This T cell receptor beta chain was captured by sequencing in a study of human T cells and chemical hapten exposure. Study-level background: A roughly 2 cm by roughly 2 cm inner upper arm patch received 2% DPC for sensitization. Patch testing placed 0.01% DPC on the upper back, with readings at 6 days.

This clonotype was found many times. Germline CDR1 and CDR2: SGHKS and YYEKEE (reference sequence). The CDR3 totals 18 residues. The V segment lost 5 bases and the J segment 5 bases; nucleotides outside the gene matches: 12. The library gave individual cDNA molecules unique molecular identifiers. TCRdb reprocessed the RACE reads via MiXCR and lists one record per CDR3 protein. The sample includes about 140,000 distinct CDR3 sequences, about 12% seen only once; the top ten take around 1.4%. Time point meaning: patch test 2, 6 weeks after DPC sensitization. Noted treatment: therapeutic diphenylcyclopropenone sensitization with weekly scalp DPC. The study extracted total RNA from unfractionated whole blood.

This sequence joins TRBV5-5 and TRBJ2-3; 15 bases line up with TRBD2. The clonotype was recovered from a woman aged 45-59 years with alopecia areata. Some clones in this sample may be carry-over from other donors' samples. The sequencing used whole blood, collected in connection with sensitization to the hapten diphenylcyclopropenone (DPC). In nucleotides, the CDR3 is TGTGCCAGCAGACCCCTTGGGACTAGCGGGAGGAACATAGATACGCAGTATTTT. This codes for CASRPLGTSGRNIDTQYF.